Below, one T cell receptor (beta chain) is given with its context. Only a few counts were recorded for this clone. Its antigen is unknown. No much larger clonotype is one base removed from it; base qualities were not supplied. All of the isolated RNA was reverse transcribed with the High Capacity cDNA Reverse Transcription Kit, so expressed TCRB transcripts were sequenced. Deep immunoSEQ sequencing was performed on naive, central memory and regulatory T cell samples, with an average of approximately 4 million total reads per sample. Sorted cells were lysed in RLT buffer and RNA was extracted with DNase-treated RNeasy Micro or Mini kits, depending on cell number. Each cell subset was processed separately to prevent cross-contamination, with patient and healthy donor samples processed together. The immunoSEQ multiplex PCR was used to amplify TCRB sequences from cDNA, yielding 87-bp fragments that span the CDR3 region. The amplicons were sequenced using the Illumina HiSeq platform. The original pipeline was this. Synthetic template baselines were used to correct PCR bias computationally, reads within Hamming distance 2 were collapsed, and singletons that could not be merged were discarded. Reads were aligned against IMGT to assign V, D and J genes, CDR3 length and insertions or deletions at six rearrangement sites. Within each subset, clonotype counts were normalized to sorted cell number, and only after that were true diversity and Gini coefficients computed with the tcR R package. Repertoire sharing was quantified using the overlap coefficient calculated on TCRB nucleotide sequences. Out-of-frame TCRB sequences from naive cells were analyzed as a proxy for the pre-selection repertoire. Drawn from immuneACCESS, this table holds only the in-frame rearrangements with V and J called that TCRdb kept. Clones are partly lost; checked studies trace under half to an unresolved V gene and leave the rest unexplained. V and J calls and clone size are as listed in that table; D and trimming were resolved from the DNA. For this sample the table gives around 430,000 clones, of which approximately 28% were detected only once. Clones ranked in the top ten supply 0.05% to 0.065% of the sample.

Each donor gave one peripheral blood draw, averaging roughly 120 mL, which was collected into heparinised tubes. Naive, central memory, regulatory and stem cell-like memory CD4+ T cells were sorted on a BD FACSAria II using a panel including CD45RO, CCR7, CD25, CD127, CD95 and CD27. Every sorted population had a purity above 95%. PBMCs were isolated right away by Lymphoprep density gradient centrifugation and were stained directly, without culture. So that batch effects would be minimized, each experiment stained and sorted samples in pairs, pairing one healthy donor with one patient. These data originate in a study of beta chain features in type 1 diabetes (dated by TCRdb to the late 2010s). Background on the whole study: Patients and healthy donors did not differ in mean age, gender distribution, total cell number or subset yield. Across all samples, approximately 100 million sorted cells were examined, and cell number per subset correlated strongly with RNA yield. The study compared TCRB repertoires of sorted circulating CD4+ T cell subsets between recently diagnosed type 1 diabetes patients and matched healthy donors. Regulatory and stem cell-like memory subsets were isolated from only 8 patients and roughly 8 healthy donors, whereas naive and central memory subsets came from all 30 or so donors. General study outcomes and caveats: In all four CD4+ subsets, TCRB CDR3 length was moderately but significantly shorter in type 1 diabetes patients. HLA sub-analyses involved small numbers of individuals, so any influence of HLA type on TCRB rearrangement remained unresolved. Because cDNA was sequenced instead of genomic DNA, activated cells with high expression could be over-represented, although the groups did not differ in activation or CD3 levels. PCR may preferentially amplify shorter templates, but because patient and control samples were amplified and corrected together, any resulting skew would affect both groups equally. At VDJ recombination sites, type 1 diabetes patients had fewer insertions and more deleted nucleotides, which implies abnormalities in thymic rearrangement. Naive, central memory and regulatory TCRB repertoires appeared to be more alike among patients than among healthy donors.

Counted from cysteine to phenylalanine, this CDR3 has 13 amino acids. The kept DNA is CDR3 alone, 39 bases in frame from the first base. Relative to germline, V is 6 bases shorter and J is 6 bases shorter, with 13 bases between their ends. According to the germline V gene, CDR1 reads MNHEY and CDR2 reads SVGAGI. Material for sequencing was naive CD4+ T cells from blood. In the paper's terms, the cell subset or site label means: true naive CD4+ T cells. The sequence links TRBV6-5 to TRBJ2-3; possibly the D gene is TRBD2, per 7 matching bases. This clonotype was obtained from a young man in good health. The nucleotide sequence is TGTGCCAGCAGGAAACGGGGGGCGGATACGCAGTATTTT. It specifies CASRKRGADTQYF.